The entry that follows covers one TCR beta chain sequence. The source of the sample is a study of blood T cell repertoires in COVID-19. As for the study in general: Whether acute or convalescent, the COVID-19 samples came from the United States, Italy and Spain. T cells, B-cell-depleted T cells, or PBMCs provided the cDNA or gDNA that served as material.

In the original processing: Amplification of reference gene primers was used by the study to estimate nucleated cell counts. Sequenced by immunoSEQ multiplex PCR; TCRdb stores in-frame clones only, minus some. The DNA gave D and trimming, while V, J and clone size come from that table. The sample consists of roughly 80,000 clones, about 80% of them appearing once. Trimming cost V 4 bases and J 4 bases, with 11 bases left between them. The V gene's germline CDR1 is SGHTA and CDR2 FQGTGA. The CDR3 spans 15 residues. The sequence was obtained from a man aged 45-65 years with acute or convalescent COVID-19. The sequenced sample was peripheral blood. This rearrangement joins TRBV7-3 to TRBJ2-6; D unresolved. CDR3 loop: CASSSYKAGANVLTF. CDR3 nucleotide sequence: TGTGCCAGCAGCTCCTATAAAGCGGGGGCCAACGTCCTGACTTTC. Combining the CDR3 with reference TRBV7-3 and TRBJ2-6 gives the whole variable domain GAGVSQTPSNKVTEKGKYVELRCDPISGHTALYWYRQSLGQGPEFLIYFQGTGAADDSGLPNDRFFAVRPEGSVSTLKIQRTERGDSAVYLCASSSYKAGANVLTFGAGSRLTVL.